This TCR beta chain was sequenced in a study of T cell responses to AZD1222 COVID-19 vaccine. Repertoires were generated with immunoSEQ multiplex PCR, while TCRdb's copy carries only in-frame clones and drops some. Among 200,000 to 250,000 clones, about 92% were seen once, and the ten largest hold 1%. Losses at the gene ends were 6 bases for V and 0 bases for J; bases not matched to a gene: 12. Germline loops: CDR1 SQVTM, CDR2 ANQGSEA. CDR3 length equals 17 residues. Sequenced material: peripheral blood, taken on day 0 of MenACWY control vaccination. V is TRBV29-1 and J is TRBJ1-3; 9 nucleotides agree with TRBD1. The clonotype was recovered from an adult in good health. CDR3 region: CSVGGQGPGASGNTIYF. For the CDR3, the DNA is TGCAGCGTCGGAGGACAGGGGCCTGGAGCCTCTGGAAACACCATATATTTT.